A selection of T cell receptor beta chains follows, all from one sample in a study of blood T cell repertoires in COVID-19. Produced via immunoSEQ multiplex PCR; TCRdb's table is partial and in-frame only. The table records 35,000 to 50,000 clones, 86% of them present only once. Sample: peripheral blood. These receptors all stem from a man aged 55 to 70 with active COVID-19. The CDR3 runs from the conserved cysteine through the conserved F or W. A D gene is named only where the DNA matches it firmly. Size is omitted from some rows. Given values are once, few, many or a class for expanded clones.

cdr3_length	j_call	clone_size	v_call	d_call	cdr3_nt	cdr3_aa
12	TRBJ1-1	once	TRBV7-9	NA	TGTGCCAGCAGCTTACAGGACACTGAAGCTTTCTTT	CASSLQDTEAFF
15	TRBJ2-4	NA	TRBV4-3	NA	TGCGCCAGCAGCCAAGCCTATGACAGAGACTGGATTCAGTACTTC	CASSQAYDRDWIQYF
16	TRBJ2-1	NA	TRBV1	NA	TGCACCAGCAGCCACTCACCAGCCCCAGGGGTCAATGAGCAGTTCTTC	CTSSHSPAPGVNEQFF
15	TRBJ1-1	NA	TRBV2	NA	TGTGCCAGCAGTGATATAGGAGAATCGAACACTGAAGCTTTCTTT	CASSDIGESNTEAFF
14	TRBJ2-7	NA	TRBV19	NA	TGTGCCAGTAGTGCACAGAGCAGCTCCTACGAGCAGTACTTC	CASSAQSSSYEQYF
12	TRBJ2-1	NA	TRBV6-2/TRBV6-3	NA	TGTGCCAGCAGCAACCCGGGGAATGAGCAGTTCTTC	CASSNPGNEQFF
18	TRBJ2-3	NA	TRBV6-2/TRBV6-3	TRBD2	TGTGCCAGCAGTTTTCGGACTAGCGGGAGCCGGAGCACAGATACGCAGTATTTT	CASSFRTSGSRSTDTQYF
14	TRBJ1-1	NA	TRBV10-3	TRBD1	TGTGCCATCAGTGCCGGACAGGGAGGCACTGAAGCTTTCTTT	CAISAGQGGTEAFF
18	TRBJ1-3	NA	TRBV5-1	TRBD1	TGCGCCAGCAGCTTGTTAGGGACAGGGGCTAGCTCTGGAAACACCATATATTTT	CASSLLGTGASSGNTIYF
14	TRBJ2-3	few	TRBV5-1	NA	TGCGCCAGCAGCTTGGCGCAGTCCACAGATACGCAGTATTTT	CASSLAQSTDTQYF
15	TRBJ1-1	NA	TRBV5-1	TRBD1	TGCGCCAGCAGCTTGGAAATGACAGGGACCACTGAAGCTTTCTTT	CASSLEMTGTTEAFF
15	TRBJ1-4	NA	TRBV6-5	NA	TGTGCCAGCAGTTACTCATCCCAGCGGGAGGAAAAACTGTTTTTT	CASSYSSQREEKLFF
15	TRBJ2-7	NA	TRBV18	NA	TGTGCCAGCTCACCGTTACAGGGTAGGGGAGACGAGCAGTACTTC	CASSPLQGRGDEQYF
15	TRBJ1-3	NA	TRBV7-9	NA	TGTGCCAGCAGCTTAGCGCAGACAGCTGGAAACACCATATATTTT	CASSLAQTAGNTIYF
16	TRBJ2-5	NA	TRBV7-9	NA	TGTGCCAGCAGCTTAGAAGGAGGGTCCCCTGGGGAGACCCAGTACTTC	CASSLEGGSPGETQYF
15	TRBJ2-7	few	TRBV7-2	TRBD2	TGTGCCAGCAGCTTAGGTAGCGGGCCCTCCTACGAGCAGTACTTC	CASSLGSGPSYEQYF
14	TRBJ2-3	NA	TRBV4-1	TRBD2	TGCGCCAGCAGCCACCCGGGGGGAACAGATACGCAGTATTTT	CASSHPGGTDTQYF